These T cell receptor beta chains were read from a single sample in a study of shared clonotypes between healthy human individuals. The repertoire was sequenced with immunoSEQ multiplex PCR; TCRdb's copy has only in-frame clones and lacks some. The profile shows some 660,000 clones, approximately 73% of them singletons. Sample: memory CD4+ T cells sorted from blood. These receptors all come from a woman in her thirties in good health. The CDR3 runs from the conserved cysteine through the conserved F or W. Fields, in order: CDR3 DNA, CDR3 protein, J gene, clone size, V gene, D gene. D genes are given only for firm matches. Part of the rows lack a size; the others show once, few, many or a class for expanded clones.

CDR3 DNA: TGTGCCAGCAGCTTATATCGCGCAGAGCAGTTCTTC
CDR3 protein: CASSLYRAEQFF
J gene: TRBJ2-1
clone size: NA
V gene: TRBV7-2
D gene: NA

CDR3 DNA: TGTGCCAGCAGTGAACACAGTCAAACGGGTAGCTACACCTTC
CDR3 protein: CASSEHSQTGSYTF
J gene: TRBJ1-2
clone size: many
V gene: TRBV6-1
D gene: NA

CDR3 DNA: TGTGCCTGGAGTCCCCAAAGCGGTAATGAGCAGTTCTTC
CDR3 protein: CAWSPQSGNEQFF
J gene: TRBJ2-1
clone size: NA
V gene: TRBV30
D gene: NA

CDR3 DNA: TGTGCCAGCAGTGGTCCAGGGACAGGGAAAGAGACCGAGCAGTACTTC
CDR3 protein: CASSGPGTGKETEQYF
J gene: TRBJ2-7
clone size: medium-sized
V gene: TRBV6-1
D gene: TRBD1

CDR3 DNA: TGTGCCAGCAGCTTATCGGCAGGGGTTACCTACGAGCAGTACTTC
CDR3 protein: CASSLSAGVTYEQYF
J gene: TRBJ2-7
clone size: NA
V gene: TRBV7-6
D gene: NA

CDR3 DNA: TGTGCCAGCAGCTCCCTTTCGGGCAATAAGGACGAGCAGTACTTC
CDR3 protein: CASSSLSGNKDEQYF
J gene: TRBJ2-7
clone size: NA
V gene: TRBV7-9
D gene: NA

CDR3 DNA: TGCAGCGTTGAAGGGTGGGGTACCGGGGAGCTGTTTTTT
CDR3 protein: CSVEGWGTGELFF
J gene: TRBJ2-2
clone size: few
V gene: TRBV29-1
D gene: NA

CDR3 DNA: TGTGCCAGCAGCTTCGGGGGACAGGGCAGGTTGTTCTTC
CDR3 protein: CASSFGGQGRLFF
J gene: TRBJ2-1
clone size: NA
V gene: TRBV7-8
D gene: TRBD1

CDR3 DNA: TGTGCCAGCAGCTTCCGGACTGAAGCTTTCTTT
CDR3 protein: CASSFRTEAFF
J gene: TRBJ1-1
clone size: NA
V gene: TRBV5-6
D gene: NA

CDR3 DNA: TGTGCCAGCATCCCGGGGAACCTGAGGGGTTGGAGCTATGGCTACACCTTC
CDR3 protein: CASIPGNLRGWSYGYTF
J gene: TRBJ1-2
clone size: NA
V gene: TRBV28
D gene: NA

CDR3 DNA: TGTGCCAGCAGGAGCGGGAGGGCCGCAGATACGCAGTATTTT
CDR3 protein: CASRSGRAADTQYF
J gene: TRBJ2-3
clone size: NA
V gene: TRBV6-4
D gene: TRBD2

CDR3 DNA: TGTGCCAGCAGTGGTTTAGGGACTAGCGGGAGGTTGCCGTTCTTC
CDR3 protein: CASSGLGTSGRLPFF
J gene: TRBJ2-1
clone size: NA
V gene: TRBV6-5
D gene: TRBD2

CDR3 DNA: TGTGCCAGCAGCTTAATTTATGGCGGGAGGAGACACACCGGGGAGCTGTTTTTT
CDR3 protein: CASSLIYGGRRHTGELFF
J gene: TRBJ2-2
clone size: NA
V gene: TRBV7-6
D gene: TRBD2

CDR3 DNA: TGCGCCAGCAGCCAAGGGGACAGGGGGAGAGGCACTGAAGCTTTCTTT
CDR3 protein: CASSQGDRGRGTEAFF
J gene: TRBJ1-1
clone size: NA
V gene: TRBV4-1
D gene: TRBD1

CDR3 DNA: TGTGCCATCAGTGACCCGGGACTAGGTGCCACAGATACGCAGTATTTT
CDR3 protein: CAISDPGLGATDTQYF
J gene: TRBJ2-3
clone size: few
V gene: TRBV10-3
D gene: TRBD2

CDR3 DNA: TGTGCCAGCAAAAGAGGACGGACGAACACTGAAGCTTTCTTT
CDR3 protein: CASKRGRTNTEAFF
J gene: TRBJ1-1
clone size: few
V gene: TRBV14
D gene: NA

CDR3 DNA: TGTGCCAGCAGCTTGGGACAACCGGGAAAGACCCAGTACTTC
CDR3 protein: CASSLGQPGKTQYF
J gene: TRBJ2-5
clone size: few
V gene: TRBV5-6
D gene: NA

CDR3 DNA: TGCAGCGTTGCCCAGGGTACAGGGGAAAAACTGTTTTTT
CDR3 protein: CSVAQGTGEKLFF
J gene: TRBJ1-4
clone size: NA
V gene: TRBV29-1
D gene: NA

CDR3 DNA: TGTGCCAGCAGCTTAGCGGTGGGGGGACAGGGGGAGACCCAGTACTTC
CDR3 protein: CASSLAVGGQGETQYF
J gene: TRBJ2-5
clone size: NA
V gene: TRBV7-6
D gene: TRBD1

CDR3 DNA: TGTGCCAGTCGACTGGAGGGTACGGTGAACACTGAAGCTTTCTTT
CDR3 protein: CASRLEGTVNTEAFF
J gene: TRBJ1-1
clone size: NA
V gene: TRBV2
D gene: NA

CDR3 DNA: TGTGCCAGCAGGCGAACCGGGACGACTAATGAAAAACTGTTTTTT
CDR3 protein: CASRRTGTTNEKLFF
J gene: TRBJ1-4
clone size: NA
V gene: TRBV28
D gene: NA

CDR3 DNA: TGTGCCAGCAGTTACGACAGGGCTCTTGGCTACACCTTC
CDR3 protein: CASSYDRALGYTF
J gene: TRBJ1-2
clone size: NA
V gene: TRBV6-5
D gene: TRBD1

CDR3 DNA: TGTGCCAGCAGCGACAGGACTTACTCTGGAAACACCATATATTTT
CDR3 protein: CASSDRTYSGNTIYF
J gene: TRBJ1-3
clone size: NA
V gene: TRBV7-6
D gene: NA

CDR3 DNA: TGTGCCTGGAGTGTACGGGGGAACTATGGCTACACCTTC
CDR3 protein: CAWSVRGNYGYTF
J gene: TRBJ1-2
clone size: NA
V gene: TRBV30
D gene: NA

CDR3 DNA: TGTGCCAGCAGTTTAATCCTAGCGGCACAAGAGACCCAGTACTTC
CDR3 protein: CASSLILAAQETQYF
J gene: TRBJ2-5
clone size: NA
V gene: TRBV27
D gene: TRBD2

CDR3 DNA: TGTGCCAGCTCACCCTCGTCTAACTATGGCTACACCTTC
CDR3 protein: CASSPSSNYGYTF
J gene: TRBJ1-2
clone size: NA
V gene: TRBV18
D gene: NA

CDR3 DNA: TGCAGCGTTGGGGATTACTCCCCCTACAATGAGCAGTTCTTC
CDR3 protein: CSVGDYSPYNEQFF
J gene: TRBJ2-1
clone size: NA
V gene: TRBV29-1
D gene: NA

CDR3 DNA: TGTGCCAGCAGTTACTCTCTAGCGGGACCCTACGAGCAGTACTTC
CDR3 protein: CASSYSLAGPYEQYF
J gene: TRBJ2-7
clone size: NA
V gene: TRBV27
D gene: TRBD2

CDR3 DNA: TGCAGCGTCTCGTTGGGCTCGGGAGGCTATGGCTACACCTTC
CDR3 protein: CSVSLGSGGYGYTF
J gene: TRBJ1-2
clone size: NA
V gene: TRBV29-1
D gene: NA

CDR3 DNA: TGTGCCAGCAGTGACCAGGGTTACACTGAAGCTTTCTTT
CDR3 protein: CASSDQGYTEAFF
J gene: TRBJ1-1
clone size: NA
V gene: TRBV6-1
D gene: NA

CDR3 DNA: TGCGCCAGCAGCTTGGGGGGGACAACGAACACTGAAGCTTTCTTT
CDR3 protein: CASSLGGTTNTEAFF
J gene: TRBJ1-1
clone size: NA
V gene: TRBV5-1
D gene: NA

CDR3 DNA: TGTGCCAGCAGTGGCTGGACAGGGGGCCTCTATGGCTACACCTTC
CDR3 protein: CASSGWTGGLYGYTF
J gene: TRBJ1-2
clone size: NA
V gene: TRBV6-4
D gene: TRBD1

CDR3 DNA: TGCGCCAGCAGCCTGATAGCAGGGACTAGCTACGAGCAGTACTTC
CDR3 protein: CASSLIAGTSYEQYF
J gene: TRBJ2-7
clone size: NA
V gene: TRBV5-1
D gene: TRBD2

CDR3 DNA: TGTGCCAGCACCCCTGATCGCGGGAGGGGAGGGAATGAGCAGTTCTTC
CDR3 protein: CASTPDRGRGGNEQFF
J gene: TRBJ2-1
clone size: NA
V gene: TRBV9
D gene: TRBD2

CDR3 DNA: TGTGCCAGCAGCTTGGACAGCCTAGCCAAAAACATTCAGTACTTC
CDR3 protein: CASSLDSLAKNIQYF
J gene: TRBJ2-4
clone size: few
V gene: TRBV7-2
D gene: NA

CDR3 DNA: TGTGCCAGCAGCAATCAGCTAGCGGGGTCTTACAATGAGCAGTTCTTC
CDR3 protein: CASSNQLAGSYNEQFF
J gene: TRBJ2-1
clone size: few
V gene: TRBV5-4
D gene: TRBD2

CDR3 DNA: TGTGCCTGGAAGGACAGGGGCCACGGGGAGCTGTTTTTT
CDR3 protein: CAWKDRGHGELFF
J gene: TRBJ2-2
clone size: NA
V gene: TRBV30
D gene: TRBD1

CDR3 DNA: TGTGCCAGCAGCGAACAGCCGGTCGTCGGTACCCAGCATTTT
CDR3 protein: CASSEQPVVGTQHF
J gene: TRBJ1-5
clone size: NA
V gene: TRBV9
D gene: NA

CDR3 DNA: TGTGCCAGCAGCCCTCGGACAGGGATCACCGGGGAGCTGTTTTTT
CDR3 protein: CASSPRTGITGELFF
J gene: TRBJ2-2
clone size: NA
V gene: TRBV27
D gene: TRBD1

CDR3 DNA: TGCGCCAGCAGCGGGGGGGGCCAAGAGACCCAGTACTTC
CDR3 protein: CASSGGGQETQYF
J gene: TRBJ2-5
clone size: NA
V gene: TRBV5-1
D gene: TRBD2

CDR3 DNA: TGTGCCAGCAGCCTCCGAGCGGGAGGTTGGGTCGGGGAGCTGTTTTTT
CDR3 protein: CASSLRAGGWVGELFF
J gene: TRBJ2-2
clone size: NA
V gene: TRBV5-4
D gene: TRBD2

CDR3 DNA: TGTGCCAGCAGTTTAGCGGGCGCCTACAATGAGCAGTTCTTC
CDR3 protein: CASSLAGAYNEQFF
J gene: TRBJ2-1
clone size: few
V gene: TRBV27
D gene: NA

CDR3 DNA: TGTGCCAGCAGCTCTACTAGCGGGAGGTACAATGAGCAGTTCTTC
CDR3 protein: CASSSTSGRYNEQFF
J gene: TRBJ2-1
clone size: once
V gene: TRBV7-9
D gene: TRBD2

CDR3 DNA: TGTGCCAGCAGTTCGGTGCGAAGTAGCGGGGGACGGGATACGCAGTATTTT
CDR3 protein: CASSSVRSSGGRDTQYF
J gene: TRBJ2-3
clone size: NA
V gene: TRBV28
D gene: TRBD2

CDR3 DNA: TGTGCCAGTAGGGGAACAGGGACTGATAGCAATCAGCCCCAGCATTTT
CDR3 protein: CASRGTGTDSNQPQHF
J gene: TRBJ1-5
clone size: NA
V gene: TRBV19
D gene: NA

CDR3 DNA: TGCGCCAGCAGCCCCCAGGGACTAGCTGAAGATACGCAGTATTTT
CDR3 protein: CASSPQGLAEDTQYF
J gene: TRBJ2-3
clone size: NA
V gene: TRBV5-1
D gene: TRBD2

CDR3 DNA: TGTGCCAGCAGCTTGGTGGAGCGCTACGAGCAGTACTTC
CDR3 protein: CASSLVERYEQYF
J gene: TRBJ2-7
clone size: NA
V gene: TRBV5-5
D gene: NA

CDR3 DNA: TGTGCCACCAGCAGAGACCCCACAGTTAACTATGGCTACACCTTC
CDR3 protein: CATSRDPTVNYGYTF
J gene: TRBJ1-2
clone size: many
V gene: TRBV15
D gene: NA

CDR3 DNA: TGTGCCTCCTCAACGAGGGGATCCTACGAGCAGTACTTC
CDR3 protein: CASSTRGSYEQYF
J gene: TRBJ2-7
clone size: NA
V gene: TRBV5-5
D gene: NA

CDR3 DNA: TGTGCCAGCAGTTCTTACGGGGACAGGCCAGAAGCTTTCTTT
CDR3 protein: CASSSYGDRPEAFF
J gene: TRBJ1-1
clone size: NA
V gene: TRBV6-5
D gene: TRBD1

CDR3 DNA: TGTGCCAGCAGTTTACTAGGGGGCTCCTACAATGAGCAGTTCTTC
CDR3 protein: CASSLLGGSYNEQFF
J gene: TRBJ2-1
clone size: NA
V gene: TRBV28
D gene: NA

CDR3 DNA: TGCGCCAGCAGGAGTGGGCAAACAGGGGGCGCAGAAGGCTACACCTTC
CDR3 protein: CASRSGQTGGAEGYTF
J gene: TRBJ1-2
clone size: many
V gene: TRBV5-1
D gene: TRBD1

CDR3 DNA: TGTGCCAGCAGTTCCCCGGCCGGGAACGCCTATGGCTACACCTTC
CDR3 protein: CASSSPAGNAYGYTF
J gene: TRBJ1-2
clone size: NA
V gene: TRBV28
D gene: NA

CDR3 DNA: TGTGCCAGCCGAAGAGAACAGGGTCACGAGCAGTACTTC
CDR3 protein: CASRREQGHEQYF
J gene: TRBJ2-7
clone size: NA
V gene: TRBV6-6
D gene: NA

CDR3 DNA: TGTGCCAGCAGGCAGGGGGAGACTGAAGCTTTCTTT
CDR3 protein: CASRQGETEAFF
J gene: TRBJ1-1
clone size: NA
V gene: TRBV6-1
D gene: TRBD1

CDR3 DNA: TGTGCCAGCAGCTGGGACAGGGGGGAGCAGTACTTC
CDR3 protein: CASSWDRGEQYF
J gene: TRBJ2-7
clone size: many
V gene: TRBV7-9
D gene: TRBD1